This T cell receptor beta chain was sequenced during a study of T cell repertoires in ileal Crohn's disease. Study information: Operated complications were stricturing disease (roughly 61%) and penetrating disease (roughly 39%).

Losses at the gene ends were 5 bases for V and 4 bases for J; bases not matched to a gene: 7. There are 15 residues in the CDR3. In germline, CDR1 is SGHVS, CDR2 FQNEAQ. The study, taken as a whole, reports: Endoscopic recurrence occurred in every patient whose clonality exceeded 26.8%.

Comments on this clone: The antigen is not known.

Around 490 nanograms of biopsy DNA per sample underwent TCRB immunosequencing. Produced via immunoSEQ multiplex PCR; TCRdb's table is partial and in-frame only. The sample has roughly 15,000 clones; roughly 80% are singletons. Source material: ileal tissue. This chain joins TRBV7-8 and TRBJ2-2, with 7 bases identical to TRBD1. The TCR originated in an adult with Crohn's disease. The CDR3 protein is CASSRTGVSTGELFF. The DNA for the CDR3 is TGTGCCAGCAGCCGCACAGGGGTAAGCACCGGGGAGCTGTTTTTT. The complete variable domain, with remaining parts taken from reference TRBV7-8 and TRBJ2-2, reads GAGVSQSPRYKVAKRGQDVALRCDPISGHVSLFWYQQALGQGPEFLTYFQNEAQLDKSGLPSDRFFAERPEGSVSTLKIQRTQQEDSAVYLCASSRTGVSTGELFFGEGSRLTVL.